The source of this T cell receptor beta chain is a study of T cells after yellow fever vaccination. 5'RACE template switching added a universal primer site and UMIs to TCR cDNA. TCRdb passed the 5' RACE reads through MiXCR, listing each CDR3 protein once. The sample holds about 330,000 distinct CDR3 sequences; approximately 8% are singletons and the top ten take 17%. This clonotype was counted only a few times. Its target is unknown. Study-level findings and limits: Clones from primary vaccination mostly reappeared after the booster (approximately 96% CD4, about 85% CD8).

The CDR3 covers 14 residues. The V end lost 5 bases, the J end lost 0 bases, and 8 bases lay between the germline ends. Germline CDR1 reads DFQATT; CDR2 reads SNEGSKA (reference sequence). Here the sequenced sample was PBMCs, taken 45 days after the first yellow fever vaccination. J is TRBJ2-6 and V is TRBV20-1; D is uncertain. This clonotype originated in a man younger than 30 who received the YFV17D yellow fever vaccine. CDR3 sequence reads: CSAVRDSGANVLTF. In nucleotides, the CDR3 is TGCAGTGCTGTACGAGACTCTGGGGCCAACGTCCTGACTTTC.